This TCR beta chain was obtained from a study of blood T cell repertoires in COVID-19. Across the study: COVID-19 samples, acute and convalescent, were from the United States, Italy and Spain. Sources were T cells, B-cell-depleted T cells, or PBMCs; the material itself was cDNA or gDNA.

The CDR3 is 15 residues long. The germline CDR1 and CDR2 sequences are SGHTA and FQGNSA. V trimming: 2 bases; J trimming: 3 bases; junction bases outside the gene matches: 1. How the authors handled the data: How many nucleated cells were present was estimated from reference gene primer amplification. This table comes from immunoSEQ multiplex PCR, and its TCRdb copy is limited to in-frame clones, with some not included. The V and J calls and the clone size are those of that table, but D and trimming were determined from the DNA. The table lists roughly 92,000 clones, approximately 80% of them singletons. This clone was seen a few times.

The sequence was obtained from a woman of 80 years or more with active or convalescent COVID-19. Specimen: peripheral blood. V is TRBV7-2 and J is TRBJ1-6; 7 bases are a match to TRBD1. In nucleotides, the CDR3 is TGTGCCAGCAGCTTAACAGGGGACTATAATTCACCCCTCCACTTT. Amino acid sequence: CASSLTGDYNSPLHF.